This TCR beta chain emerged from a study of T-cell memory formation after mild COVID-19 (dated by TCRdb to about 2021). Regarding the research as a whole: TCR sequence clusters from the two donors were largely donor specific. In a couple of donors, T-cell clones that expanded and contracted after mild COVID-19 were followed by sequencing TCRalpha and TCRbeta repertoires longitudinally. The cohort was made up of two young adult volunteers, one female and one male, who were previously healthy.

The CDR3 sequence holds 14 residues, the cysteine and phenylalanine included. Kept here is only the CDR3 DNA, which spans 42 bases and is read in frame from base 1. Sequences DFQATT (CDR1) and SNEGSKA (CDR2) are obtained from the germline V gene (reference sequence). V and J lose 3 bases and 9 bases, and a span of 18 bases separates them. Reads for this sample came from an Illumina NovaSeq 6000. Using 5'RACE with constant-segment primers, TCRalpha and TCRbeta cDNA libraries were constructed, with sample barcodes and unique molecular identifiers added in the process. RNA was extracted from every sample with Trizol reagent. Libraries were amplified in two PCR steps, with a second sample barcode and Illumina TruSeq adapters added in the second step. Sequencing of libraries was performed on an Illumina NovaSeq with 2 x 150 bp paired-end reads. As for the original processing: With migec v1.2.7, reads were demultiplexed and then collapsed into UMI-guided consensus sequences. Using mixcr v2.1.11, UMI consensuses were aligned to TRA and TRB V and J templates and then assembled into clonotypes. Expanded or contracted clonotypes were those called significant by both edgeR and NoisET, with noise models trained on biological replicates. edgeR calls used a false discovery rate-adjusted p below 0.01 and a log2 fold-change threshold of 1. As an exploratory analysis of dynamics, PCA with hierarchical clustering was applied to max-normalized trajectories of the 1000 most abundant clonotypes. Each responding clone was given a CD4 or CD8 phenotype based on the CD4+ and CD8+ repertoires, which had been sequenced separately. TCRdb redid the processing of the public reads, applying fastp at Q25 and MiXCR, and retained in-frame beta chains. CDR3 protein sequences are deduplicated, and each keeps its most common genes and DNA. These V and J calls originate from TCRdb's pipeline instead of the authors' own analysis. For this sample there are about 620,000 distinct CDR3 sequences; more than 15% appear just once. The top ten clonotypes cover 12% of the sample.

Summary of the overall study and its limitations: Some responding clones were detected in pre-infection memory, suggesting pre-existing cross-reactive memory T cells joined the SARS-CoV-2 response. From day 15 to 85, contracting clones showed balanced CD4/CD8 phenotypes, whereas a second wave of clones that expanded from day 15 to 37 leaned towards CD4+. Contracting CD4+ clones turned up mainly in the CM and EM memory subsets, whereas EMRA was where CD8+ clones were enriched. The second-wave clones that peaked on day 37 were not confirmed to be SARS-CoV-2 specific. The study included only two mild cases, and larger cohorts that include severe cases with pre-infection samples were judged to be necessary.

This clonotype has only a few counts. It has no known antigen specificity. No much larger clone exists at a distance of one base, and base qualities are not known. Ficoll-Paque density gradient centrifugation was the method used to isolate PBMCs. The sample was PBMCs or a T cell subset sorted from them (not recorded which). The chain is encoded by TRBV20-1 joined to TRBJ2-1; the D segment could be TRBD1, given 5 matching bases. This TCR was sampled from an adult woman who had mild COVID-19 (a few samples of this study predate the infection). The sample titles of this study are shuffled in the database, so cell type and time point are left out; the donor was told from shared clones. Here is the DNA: TGCAGTGCTAGCCAGGGAAGGAAACCTCCTGAGCAGTTCTTC. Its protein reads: CSASQGRKPPEQFF.